One T cell receptor beta chain is described in this entry. The sample holds one count of this clone. The specificity of this receptor is unknown. Per-base quality was not reported, and no clone a single base away is much larger than it. The CDR3 regions of human TCRbeta chains were analyzed by immunosequencing. From the authors' description of their analysis: Repertoire TCRs were matched against a reference library of SARS-CoV-2-specific TCRs generated with the MIRA antigen-specificity platform. Breadth was defined as the fraction of unique TCRs that were SARS-CoV-2-associated. Depth was defined as the fraction of total T cells that were SARS-CoV-2-associated. Using the MIRA data, each spike-specific TCR was mapped to the spike region that the TCR reacts to and placed in a CD4 or CD8 class. Log10-transformed breadth and depth values were compared by one-way ANOVA with Sidak's multiple comparisons tests. This immuneACCESS table, as held by TCRdb, lists in-frame sequences with V and J called but not all clones. Of the missing ones, under half trace to an unresolved V gene in checked studies; the others have no known cause. V and J calls and clone size are given by that table; D and trimming were obtained from the DNA. This sample is represented by roughly 160,000 clones; about 91% of them were singletons. Clones ranked in the top ten supply around 4.4% of the sample.

V is reduced by 7 bases and J by 4 bases, leaving a spacing of 20 bases between them. Reading from cysteine to phenylalanine, the CDR3 counts 16 amino acids. Only the CDR3 region is kept as DNA, spanning 48 bases read in frame from base 1. Sequences MDHEN (CDR1) and SYDVKM (CDR2) are obtained from the germline V gene. This sample is part of a study of T cell responses to AZD1222 COVID-19 vaccine (dated by TCRdb to the early 2020s). A note on the overall study: TCR sequencing covered fewer than 250 trial participants: 207 given two doses of AZD1222 and some 25 given two doses of MenACWY control vaccine. Trial participants were enrolled by age into 18-55, 56-69 and 70-plus year subgroups, with roughly 160, 29 and 62 TCR-sequenced participants respectively. Results and caveats for the whole study, not just this receptor: Because no samples from the day 14 peak response were available, repertoires could be characterized only after the peak T cell response. Conclusions about previously exposed vaccinees are limited, since just a handful of AZD1222 recipients were seropositive for SARS-CoV-2 at baseline. After two AZD1222 doses, both the breadth and the depth of spike-specific TCRs were significantly higher than at day 0 and than in MenACWY recipients. The vaccine-associated CD4 TCRs covered the entire spike protein, and the dominant responses fell in regions 160-218 and 743-854. Nearly half of unique spike-specific TCRs reportedly recognized epitopes outside regions mutated in the B.1.351 and B.1.1.7 variants. Participants were mostly white British, with more females than males. The authors suggested clonal diversity may have been underestimated. In the small 56-69-year group, the increase in depth fell short of significance, most likely because of low power.

The time point label on this specimen signifies: baseline before first vaccination. The treatment or condition label for this specimen denotes: meningococcal conjugate vaccine given as trial control. Vaccinee samples came from UK trials COV001 and COV002, including a single-blind randomized controlled phase 2/3 trial of AZD1222 (ChAdOx1 nCoV-19) in healthy adults. Trial participant PBMC samples were collected at day 0 and day 28 after the second dose for TCRbeta chain sequencing. The receptor chain draws on TRBV28 and TRBJ1-5, with the D gene too uncertain to name. The sample in question was peripheral blood, obtained on day 0 of MenACWY control vaccination. This receptor was obtained from an adult in good health. CDR3 loop: CASTTNGADYNQPQHF. The nucleotide sequence is TGTGCCAGCACCACTAATGGAGCTGACTATAATCAGCCCCAGCATTTT.